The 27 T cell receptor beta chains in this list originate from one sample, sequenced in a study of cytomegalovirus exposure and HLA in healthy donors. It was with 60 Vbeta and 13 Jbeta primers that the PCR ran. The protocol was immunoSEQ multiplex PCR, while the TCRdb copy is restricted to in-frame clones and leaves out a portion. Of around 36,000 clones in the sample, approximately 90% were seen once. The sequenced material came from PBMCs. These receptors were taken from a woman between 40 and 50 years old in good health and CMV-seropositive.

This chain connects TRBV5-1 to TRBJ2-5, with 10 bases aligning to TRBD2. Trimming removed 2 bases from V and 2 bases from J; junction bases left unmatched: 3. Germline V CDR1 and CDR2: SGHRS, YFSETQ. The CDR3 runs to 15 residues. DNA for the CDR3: TGCGCCAGCAGCTTCCCTAGCGGGGGACAAGAGACCCAGTACTTC. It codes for CASSFPSGGQETQYF.

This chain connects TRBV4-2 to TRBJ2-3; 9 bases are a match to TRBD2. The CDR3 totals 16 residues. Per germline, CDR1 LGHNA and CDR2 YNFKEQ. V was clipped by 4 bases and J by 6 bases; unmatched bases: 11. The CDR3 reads CASSPMGSGGRDTQYF. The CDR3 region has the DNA TGTGCCAGCAGCCCCATGGGTAGCGGGGGACGGGATACGCAGTATTTT.

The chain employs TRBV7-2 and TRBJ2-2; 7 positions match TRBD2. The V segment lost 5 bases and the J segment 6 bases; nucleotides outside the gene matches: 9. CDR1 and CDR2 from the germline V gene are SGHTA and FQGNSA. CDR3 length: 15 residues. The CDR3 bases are TGTGCCAGCAGCCCGAAGTGGGCGGGGGCCGGGGAGCTGTTTTTT. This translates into CASSPKWAGAGELFF.

The CDR3, as DNA: TGCGCCAGCAGCCATTACCAGGGGCAGTACACCGGGGAGCTGTTTTTT. Translation: CASSHYQGQYTGELFF. V usage is TRBV4-3 and J usage is TRBJ2-2; a possible D gene is TRBD1 (6 bases). Germline loops: CDR1 LGHNA, CDR2 YSLEER. Trimming left V 3 bases short and J 3 bases short, with 14 bases between. The CDR3 loop spans 16 amino acids.

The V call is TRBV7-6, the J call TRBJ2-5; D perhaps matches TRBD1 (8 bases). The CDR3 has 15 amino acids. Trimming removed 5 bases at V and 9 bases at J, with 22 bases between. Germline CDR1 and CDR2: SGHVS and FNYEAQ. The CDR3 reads CASSPQGGAVEAQYF. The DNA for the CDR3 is TGTGCCAGCAGCCCACAGGGGGGGGCGGTGGAGGCCCAGTACTTC.

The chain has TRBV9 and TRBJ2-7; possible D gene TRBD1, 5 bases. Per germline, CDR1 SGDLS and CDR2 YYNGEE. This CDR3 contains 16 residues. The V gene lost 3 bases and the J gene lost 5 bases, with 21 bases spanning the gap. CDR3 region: CASSASPGQGAHEQYF. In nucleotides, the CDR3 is TGTGCCAGCAGCGCCTCGCCAGGTCAGGGTGCCCACGAGCAGTACTTC.

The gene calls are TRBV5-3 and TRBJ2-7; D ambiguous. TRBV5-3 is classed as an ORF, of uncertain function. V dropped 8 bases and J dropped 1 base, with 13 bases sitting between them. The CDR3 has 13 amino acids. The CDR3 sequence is CARNLAASYEQYF. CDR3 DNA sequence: TGTGCCAGGAACTTGGCCGCGTCCTACGAGCAGTACTTC.

CDR3 sequence: CASSLETGGYEQYF. The CDR3, as DNA: TGTGCCAGCTCTCTTGAGACAGGGGGCTACGAGCAGTACTTC. The chain carries TRBV18 and TRBJ2-7, with 9 positions matching TRBD1. The V and J ends lost 6 bases and 3 bases, in that order; junction bases with no gene match: 6. This CDR3 comprises 14 residues. Germline lookup yields CDR1 KGHSH and CDR2 LQKENI.

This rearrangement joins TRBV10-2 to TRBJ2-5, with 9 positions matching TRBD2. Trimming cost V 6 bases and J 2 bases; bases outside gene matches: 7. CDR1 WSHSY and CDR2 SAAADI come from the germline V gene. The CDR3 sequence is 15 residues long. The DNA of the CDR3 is TGCGCCAGCAGGGTGACTAGCGGCAGACAAGAGACCCAGTACTTC. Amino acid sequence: CASRVTSGRQETQYF.

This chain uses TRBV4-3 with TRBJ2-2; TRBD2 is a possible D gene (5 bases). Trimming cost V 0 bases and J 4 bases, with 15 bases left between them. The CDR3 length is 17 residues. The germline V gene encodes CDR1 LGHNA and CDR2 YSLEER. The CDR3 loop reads CASSQDRDGRPTGELFF. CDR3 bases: TGCGCCAGCAGCCAAGATCGGGATGGCAGACCCACCGGGGAGCTGTTTTTT.

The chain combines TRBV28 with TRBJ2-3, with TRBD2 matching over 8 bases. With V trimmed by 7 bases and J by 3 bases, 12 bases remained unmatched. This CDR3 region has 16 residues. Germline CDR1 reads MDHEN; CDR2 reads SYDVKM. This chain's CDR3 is CASIGIAGRGTDTQYF. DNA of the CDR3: TGTGCCAGCATAGGAATAGCGGGGAGAGGGACAGATACGCAGTATTTT.

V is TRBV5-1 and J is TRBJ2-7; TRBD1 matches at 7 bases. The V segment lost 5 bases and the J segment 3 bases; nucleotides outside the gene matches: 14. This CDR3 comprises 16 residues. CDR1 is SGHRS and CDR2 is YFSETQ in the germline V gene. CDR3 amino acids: CASSMSHRGPYYEQYF. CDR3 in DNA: TGCGCCAGCAGTATGTCCCACAGGGGCCCCTACTACGAGCAGTACTTC. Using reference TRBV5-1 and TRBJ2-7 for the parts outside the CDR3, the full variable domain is KAGVTQTPRYLIKTRGQQVTLSCSPISGHRSVSWYQQTPGQGLQFLFEYFSETQRNKGNFPGRFSGRQFSNSRSEMNVSTLELGDSALYLCASSMSHRGPYYEQYFGPGTRLTVT.

The CDR3 sequence: CASSLTGATGYTF. The CDR3 nucleotides read TGTGCCAGTAGTCTGACAGGGGCGACTGGCTACACCTTC. The V gene is TRBV19, the J gene TRBJ1-2; 8 nucleotides align to TRBD1. The ends lost 5 bases at V and 7 bases at J; junction bases unmatched: 6. The CDR3 runs 13 residues. Per germline, CDR1 LNHDA and CDR2 SQIVND (reference sequence).

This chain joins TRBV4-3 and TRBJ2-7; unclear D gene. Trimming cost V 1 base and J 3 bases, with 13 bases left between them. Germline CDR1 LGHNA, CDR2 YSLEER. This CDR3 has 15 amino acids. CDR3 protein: CASSQGYEDNYEQYF. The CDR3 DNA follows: TGCGCCAGCAGCCAAGGGTACGAGGATAACTACGAGCAGTACTTC.

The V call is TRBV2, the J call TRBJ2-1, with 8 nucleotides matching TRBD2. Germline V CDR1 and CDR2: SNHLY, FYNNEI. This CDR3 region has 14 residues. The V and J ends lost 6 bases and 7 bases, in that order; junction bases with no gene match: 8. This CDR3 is CASRETSGLNEQFF. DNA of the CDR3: TGTGCCAGCAGGGAAACTAGCGGCCTAAATGAGCAGTTCTTC.

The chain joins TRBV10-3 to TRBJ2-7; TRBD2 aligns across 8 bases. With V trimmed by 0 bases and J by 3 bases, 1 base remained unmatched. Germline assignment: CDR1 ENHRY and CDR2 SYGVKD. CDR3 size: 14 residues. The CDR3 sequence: CAISESGRDYEQYF. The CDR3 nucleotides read TGTGCCATCAGTGAGTCCGGGAGGGACTACGAGCAGTACTTC.

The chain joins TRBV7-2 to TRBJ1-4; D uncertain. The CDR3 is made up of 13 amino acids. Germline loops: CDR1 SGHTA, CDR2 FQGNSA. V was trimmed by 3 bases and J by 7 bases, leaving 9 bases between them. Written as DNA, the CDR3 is TGTGCCAGCAGCTTGGGAGCTGTTGAAAAACTGTTTTTT. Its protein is CASSLGAVEKLFF.

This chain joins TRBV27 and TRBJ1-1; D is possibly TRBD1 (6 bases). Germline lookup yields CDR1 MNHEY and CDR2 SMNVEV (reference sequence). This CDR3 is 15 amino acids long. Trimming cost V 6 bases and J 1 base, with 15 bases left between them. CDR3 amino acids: CASSSAGTPNTEAFF. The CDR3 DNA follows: TGTGCCAGCAGCTCAGCGGGGACACCGAACACTGAAGCTTTCTTT.

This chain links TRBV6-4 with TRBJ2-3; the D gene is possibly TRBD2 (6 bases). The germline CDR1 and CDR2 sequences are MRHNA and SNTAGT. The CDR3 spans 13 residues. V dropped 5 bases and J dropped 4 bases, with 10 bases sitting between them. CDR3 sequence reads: CASSPRDSDTQYF. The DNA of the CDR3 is TGTGCCAGCAGTCCCCGGGACTCAGATACGCAGTATTTT.

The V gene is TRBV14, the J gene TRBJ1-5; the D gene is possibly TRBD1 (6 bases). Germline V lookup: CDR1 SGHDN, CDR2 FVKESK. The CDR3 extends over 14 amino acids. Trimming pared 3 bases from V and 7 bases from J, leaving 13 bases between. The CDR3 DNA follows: TGTGCCAGCAGCCAGTCGGGGGGCGGGCAGCCCCAGCATTTT. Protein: CASSQSGGGQPQHF.

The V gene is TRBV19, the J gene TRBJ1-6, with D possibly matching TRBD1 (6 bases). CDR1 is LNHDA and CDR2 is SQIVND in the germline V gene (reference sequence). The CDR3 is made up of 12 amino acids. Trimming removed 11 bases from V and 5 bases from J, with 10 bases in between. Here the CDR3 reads CAARQDNSPLHF. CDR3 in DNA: TGTGCCGCCCGACAGGATAATTCACCCCTCCACTTT.

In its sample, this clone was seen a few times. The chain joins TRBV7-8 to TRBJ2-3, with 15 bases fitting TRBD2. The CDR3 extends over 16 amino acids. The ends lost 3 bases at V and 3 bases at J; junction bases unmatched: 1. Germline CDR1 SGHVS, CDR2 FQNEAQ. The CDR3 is CASSFGLAGGTDTQYF. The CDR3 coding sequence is TGTGCCAGCAGCTTTGGACTAGCGGGGGGGACAGATACGCAGTATTTT. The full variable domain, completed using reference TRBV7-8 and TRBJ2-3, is GAGVSQSPRYKVAKRGQDVALRCDPISGHVSLFWYQQALGQGPEFLTYFQNEAQLDKSGLPSDRFFAERPEGSVSTLKIQRTQQEDSAVYLCASSFGLAGGTDTQYFGPGTRLTVL.

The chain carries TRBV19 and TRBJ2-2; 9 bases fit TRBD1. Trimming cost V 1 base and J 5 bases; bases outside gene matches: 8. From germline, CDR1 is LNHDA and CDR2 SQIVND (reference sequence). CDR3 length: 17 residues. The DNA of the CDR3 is TGTGCCAGTAGTATAGCACCACGACAGGGGGTAACCGGGGAGCTGTTTTTT. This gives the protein CASSIAPRQGVTGELFF.

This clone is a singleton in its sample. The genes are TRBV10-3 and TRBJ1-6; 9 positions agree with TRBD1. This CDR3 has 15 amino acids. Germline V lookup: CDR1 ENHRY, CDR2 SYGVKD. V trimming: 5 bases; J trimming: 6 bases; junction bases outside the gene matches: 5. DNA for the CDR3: TGTGCCATCAGTCCCGGGACAGGGTTTAATTCACCCCTCCACTTT. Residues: CAISPGTGFNSPLHF.

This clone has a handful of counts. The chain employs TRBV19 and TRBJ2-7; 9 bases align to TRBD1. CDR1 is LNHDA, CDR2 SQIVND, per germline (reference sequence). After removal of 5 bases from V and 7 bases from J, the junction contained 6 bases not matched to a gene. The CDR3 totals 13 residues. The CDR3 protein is CASSDRGSGEQYF. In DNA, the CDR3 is TGTGCCAGTAGTGACAGGGGGTCGGGTGAGCAGTACTTC.

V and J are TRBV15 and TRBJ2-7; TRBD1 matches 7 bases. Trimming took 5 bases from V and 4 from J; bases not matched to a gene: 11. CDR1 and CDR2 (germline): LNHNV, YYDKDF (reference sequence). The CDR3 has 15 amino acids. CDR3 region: CATSVGRGGGYEQYF. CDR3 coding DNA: TGTGCCACCAGCGTTGGGAGAGGGGGCGGTTACGAGCAGTACTTC.

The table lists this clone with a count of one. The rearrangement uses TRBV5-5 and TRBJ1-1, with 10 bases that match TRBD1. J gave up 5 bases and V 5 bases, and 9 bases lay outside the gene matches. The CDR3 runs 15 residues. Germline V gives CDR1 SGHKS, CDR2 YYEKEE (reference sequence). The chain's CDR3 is CASRLKGTGVTEAFF. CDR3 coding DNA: TGTGCCAGCAGGTTGAAGGGGACAGGGGTTACTGAAGCTTTCTTT.